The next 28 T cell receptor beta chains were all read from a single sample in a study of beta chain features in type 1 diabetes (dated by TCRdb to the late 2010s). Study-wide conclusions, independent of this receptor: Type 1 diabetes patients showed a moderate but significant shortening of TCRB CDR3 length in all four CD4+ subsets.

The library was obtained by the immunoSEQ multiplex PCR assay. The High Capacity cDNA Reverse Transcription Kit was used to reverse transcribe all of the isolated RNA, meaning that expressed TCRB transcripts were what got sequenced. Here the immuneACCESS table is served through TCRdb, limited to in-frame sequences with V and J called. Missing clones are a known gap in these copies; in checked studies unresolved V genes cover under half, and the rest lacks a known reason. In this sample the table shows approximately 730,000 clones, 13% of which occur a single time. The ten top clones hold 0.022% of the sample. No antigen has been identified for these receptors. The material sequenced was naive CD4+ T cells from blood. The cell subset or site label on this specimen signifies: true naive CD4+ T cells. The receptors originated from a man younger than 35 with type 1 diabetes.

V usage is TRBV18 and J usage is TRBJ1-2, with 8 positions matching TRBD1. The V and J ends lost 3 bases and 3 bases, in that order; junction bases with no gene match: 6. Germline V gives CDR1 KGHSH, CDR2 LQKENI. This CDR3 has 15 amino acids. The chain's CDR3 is CASSPLAGQDYGYTF. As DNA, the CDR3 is TGTGCCAGCTCACCCCTGGCGGGACAGGACTATGGCTACACCTTC.

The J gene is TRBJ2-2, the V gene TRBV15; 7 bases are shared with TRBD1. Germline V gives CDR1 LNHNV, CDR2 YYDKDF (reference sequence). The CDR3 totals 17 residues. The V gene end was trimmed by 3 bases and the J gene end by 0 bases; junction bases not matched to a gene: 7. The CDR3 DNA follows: TGTGCCACCAGCAGGAAAAGGGGGCCCACGAACACCGGGGAGCTGTTTTTT. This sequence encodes CATSRKRGPTNTGELFF.

CDR3 sequence: CASSLATQRGGNEQFF. The CDR3 DNA sequence: TGTGCCAGCAGCTTAGCGACCCAGCGGGGGGGCAATGAGCAGTTCTTC. The J gene is TRBJ2-1, the V gene TRBV7-6; TRBD2 matches at 10 bases. Per the germline V gene, CDR1 is SGHVS and CDR2 is FNYEAQ. Losses at the gene ends were 0 bases for V and 6 bases for J; bases not matched to a gene: 5. This CDR3 has 16 residues.

CDR3: CASSPVPDGPETQYF. The CDR3, as DNA: TGTGCCAGCTCACCCGTCCCGGACGGACCAGAGACCCAGTACTTC. The chain employs TRBV18 and TRBJ2-5; no clear D gene. V was clipped by 3 bases and J by 4 bases, with 15 bases between them. The CDR3 extends over 15 amino acids. Germline CDR1 reads KGHSH; CDR2 reads LQKENI.

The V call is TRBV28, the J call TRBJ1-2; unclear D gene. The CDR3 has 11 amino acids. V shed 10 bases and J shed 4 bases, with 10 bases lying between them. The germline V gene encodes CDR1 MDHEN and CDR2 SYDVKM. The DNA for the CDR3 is TGTGCCACCCACTTCACCTATGGCTACACCTTC. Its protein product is CATHFTYGYTF.

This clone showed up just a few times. The CDR3 region is CASSLWEVQETQYF. The CDR3 nucleotides are TGTGCCAGCAGCTTGTGGGAGGTACAAGAGACCCAGTACTTC. This chain uses TRBV5-6 with TRBJ2-5, with a tentative D call TRBD2 (6 bases). Germline assignment: CDR1 SGHDT and CDR2 YYEEEE. This CDR3 region has 14 residues. Trimming stripped 1 base from V and 2 bases from J, with 9 bases between.

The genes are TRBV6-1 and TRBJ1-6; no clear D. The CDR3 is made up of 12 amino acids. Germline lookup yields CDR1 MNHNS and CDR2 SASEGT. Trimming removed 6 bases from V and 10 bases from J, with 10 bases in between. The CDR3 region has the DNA TGTGCCAGCAGCGCCCAGGAGTCACCCCTCCACTTT. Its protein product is CASSAQESPLHF.

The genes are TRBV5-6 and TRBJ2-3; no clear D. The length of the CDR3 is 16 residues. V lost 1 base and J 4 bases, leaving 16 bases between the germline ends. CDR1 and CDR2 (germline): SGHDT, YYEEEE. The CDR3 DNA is TGTGCCAGCAGCTTGAGGTCGCAGCGAATTTCAGATACGCAGTATTTT. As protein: CASSLRSQRISDTQYF.

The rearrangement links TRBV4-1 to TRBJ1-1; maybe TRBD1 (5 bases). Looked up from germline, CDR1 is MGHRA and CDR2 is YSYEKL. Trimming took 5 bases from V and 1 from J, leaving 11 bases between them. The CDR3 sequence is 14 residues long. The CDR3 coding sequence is TGCGCCAGCAGCAGCACTACAGGGAACACTGAAGCTTTCTTT. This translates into CASSSTTGNTEAFF.

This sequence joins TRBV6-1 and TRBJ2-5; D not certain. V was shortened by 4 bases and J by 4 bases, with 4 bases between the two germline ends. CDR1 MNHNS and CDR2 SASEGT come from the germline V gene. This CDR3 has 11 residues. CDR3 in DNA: TGTGCCAGCAGTGCCGGAGAGACCCAGTACTTC. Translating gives CASSAGETQYF.

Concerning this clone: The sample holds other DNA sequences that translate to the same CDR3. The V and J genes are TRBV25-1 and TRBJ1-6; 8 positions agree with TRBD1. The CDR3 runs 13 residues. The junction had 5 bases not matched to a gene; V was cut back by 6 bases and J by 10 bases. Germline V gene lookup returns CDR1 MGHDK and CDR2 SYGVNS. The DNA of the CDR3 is TGTGCCAGCAGCGGACAGGGATACTCACCCCTCCACTTT. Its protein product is CASSGQGYSPLHF.

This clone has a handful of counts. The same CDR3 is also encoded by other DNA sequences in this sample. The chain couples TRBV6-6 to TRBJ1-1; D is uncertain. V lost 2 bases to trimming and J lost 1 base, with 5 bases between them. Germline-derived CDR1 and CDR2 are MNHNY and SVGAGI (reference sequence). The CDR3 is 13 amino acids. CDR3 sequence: CASSYAGNTEAFF. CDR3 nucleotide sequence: TGTGCCAGCAGTTACGCGGGGAACACTGAAGCTTTCTTT.

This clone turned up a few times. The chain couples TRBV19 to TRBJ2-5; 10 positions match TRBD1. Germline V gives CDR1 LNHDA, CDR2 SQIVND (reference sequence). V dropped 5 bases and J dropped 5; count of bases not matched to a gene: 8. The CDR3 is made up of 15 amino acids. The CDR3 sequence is CASSRDRGARETQYF. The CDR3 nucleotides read TGTGCCAGTAGTCGGGACAGGGGTGCTCGGGAGACCCAGTACTTC.

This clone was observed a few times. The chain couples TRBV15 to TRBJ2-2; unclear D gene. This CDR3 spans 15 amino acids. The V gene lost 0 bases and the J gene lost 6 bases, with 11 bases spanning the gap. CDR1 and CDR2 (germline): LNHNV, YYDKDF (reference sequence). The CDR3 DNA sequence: TGTGCCACCAGCAGAGAACCAACCGGGCCCGGGGAGCTGTTTTTT. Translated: CATSREPTGPGELFF.

CDR3 protein: CSVANTGELFF. The DNA of the CDR3 is TGCAGCGTTGCGAACACCGGGGAGCTGTTTTTT. This chain links TRBV29-1 with TRBJ2-2; D remains unclear. The V end lost 4 bases, the J end lost 0 bases, and 0 bases lay between the germline ends. Germline V gene lookup returns CDR1 SQVTM and CDR2 ANQGSEA. The CDR3 totals 11 residues.

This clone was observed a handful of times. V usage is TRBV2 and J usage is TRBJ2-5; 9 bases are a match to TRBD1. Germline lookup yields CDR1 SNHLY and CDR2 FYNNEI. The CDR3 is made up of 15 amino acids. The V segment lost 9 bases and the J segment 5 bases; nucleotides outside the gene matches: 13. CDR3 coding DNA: TGTGCCAGGGATGGAGGACAGGGGTTTCGGGAGACCCAGTACTTC. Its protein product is CARDGGQGFRETQYF.

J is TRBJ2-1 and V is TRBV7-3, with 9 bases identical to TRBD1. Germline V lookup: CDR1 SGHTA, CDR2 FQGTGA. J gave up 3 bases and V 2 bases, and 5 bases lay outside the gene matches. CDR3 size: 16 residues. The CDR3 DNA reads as TGTGCCAGCAGCTTACCCCCGGGACAGGGCTACAATGAGCAGTTCTTC. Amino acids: CASSLPPGQGYNEQFF.

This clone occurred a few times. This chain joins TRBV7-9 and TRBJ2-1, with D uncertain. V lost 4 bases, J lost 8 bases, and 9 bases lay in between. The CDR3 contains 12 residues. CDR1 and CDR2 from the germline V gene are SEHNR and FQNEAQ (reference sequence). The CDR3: CASSSYLYEQFF. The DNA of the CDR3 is TGTGCCAGCAGCTCCTACCTGTATGAGCAGTTCTTC. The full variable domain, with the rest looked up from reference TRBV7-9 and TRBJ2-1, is DTGVSQNPRHKITKRGQNVTFRCDPISEHNRLYWYRQTLGQGPEFLTYFQNEAQLEKSRLLSDRFSAERPKGSFSTLEIQRTEQGDSAMYLCASSSYLYEQFFGPGTRLTVL.

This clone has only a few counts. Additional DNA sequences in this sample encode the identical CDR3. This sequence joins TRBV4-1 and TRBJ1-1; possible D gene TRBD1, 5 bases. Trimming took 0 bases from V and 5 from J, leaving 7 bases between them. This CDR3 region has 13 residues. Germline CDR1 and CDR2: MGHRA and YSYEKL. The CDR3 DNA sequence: TGCGCCAGCAGCCAAGATCGGGGGACTGAAGCTTTCTTT. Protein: CASSQDRGTEAFF.

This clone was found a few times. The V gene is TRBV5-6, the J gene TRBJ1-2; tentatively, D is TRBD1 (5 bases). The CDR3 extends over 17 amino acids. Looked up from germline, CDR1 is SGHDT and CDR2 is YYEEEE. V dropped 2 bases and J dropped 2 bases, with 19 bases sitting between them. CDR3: CASSLTAPPTANYGYTF. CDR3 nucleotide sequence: TGTGCCAGCAGCTTAACAGCCCCCCCGACAGCCAACTATGGCTACACCTTC.

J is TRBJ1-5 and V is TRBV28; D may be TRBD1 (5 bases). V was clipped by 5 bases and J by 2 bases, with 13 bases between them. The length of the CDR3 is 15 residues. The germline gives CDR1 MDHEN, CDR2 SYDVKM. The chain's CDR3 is CASSPYRQRNQPQHF. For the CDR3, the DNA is TGTGCCAGCAGTCCCTATCGACAGCGCAATCAGCCCCAGCATTTT.

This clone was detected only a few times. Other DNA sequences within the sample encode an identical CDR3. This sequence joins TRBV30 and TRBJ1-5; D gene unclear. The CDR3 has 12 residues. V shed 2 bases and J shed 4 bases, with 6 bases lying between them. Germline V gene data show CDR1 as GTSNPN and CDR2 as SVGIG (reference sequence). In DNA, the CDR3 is TGTGCCTGGAGTTTAGGGAATCAGCCCCAGCATTTT. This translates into CAWSLGNQPQHF. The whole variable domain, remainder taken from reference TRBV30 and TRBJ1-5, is SQTIHQWPATLVQPVGSPLSLECTVEGTSNPNLYWYRQAAGRGLQLLFYSVGIGQISSEVPQNLSASRPQDRQFILSSKKLLLSDSGFYLCAWSLGNQPQHFGDGTRLSIL.

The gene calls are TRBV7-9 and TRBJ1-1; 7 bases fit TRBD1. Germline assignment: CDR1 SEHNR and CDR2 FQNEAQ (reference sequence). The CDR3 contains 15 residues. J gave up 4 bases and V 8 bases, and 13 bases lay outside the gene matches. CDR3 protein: CASRVIGGVGTEAFF. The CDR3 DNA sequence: TGTGCCAGCCGCGTGATAGGGGGCGTAGGCACTGAAGCTTTCTTT.

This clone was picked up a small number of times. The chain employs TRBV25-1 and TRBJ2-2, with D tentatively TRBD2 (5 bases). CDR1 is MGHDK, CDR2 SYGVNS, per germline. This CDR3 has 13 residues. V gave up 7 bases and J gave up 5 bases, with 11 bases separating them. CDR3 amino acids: CASTKTGTGELFF. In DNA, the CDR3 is TGTGCCAGCACCAAAACGGGGACCGGGGAGCTGTTTTTT.

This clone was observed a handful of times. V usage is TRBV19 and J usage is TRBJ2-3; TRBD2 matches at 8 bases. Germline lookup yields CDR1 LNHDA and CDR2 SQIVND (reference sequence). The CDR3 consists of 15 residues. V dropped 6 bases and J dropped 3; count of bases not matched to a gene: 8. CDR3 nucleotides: TGTGCCAGTAGAACGGACGGGGGGGCAACAGATACGCAGTATTTT. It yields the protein CASRTDGGATDTQYF.

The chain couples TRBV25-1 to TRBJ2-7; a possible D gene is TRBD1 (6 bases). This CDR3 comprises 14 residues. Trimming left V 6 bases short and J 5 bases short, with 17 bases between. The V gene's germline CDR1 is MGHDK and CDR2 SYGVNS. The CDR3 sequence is CASRGHNPRDEQYF. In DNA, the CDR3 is TGTGCCAGCAGGGGACACAATCCGCGGGACGAGCAGTACTTC.

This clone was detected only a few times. CDR3 nucleotides: TGTGCCAGCAGCCCCGTACAGTGGGGCAATGAGCAGTTCTTC. Translation: CASSPVQWGNEQFF. The rearrangement uses TRBV7-9 and TRBJ2-1; D unresolved. This CDR3 contains 14 residues. Trimming cost V 5 bases and J 6 bases, with 14 bases left between them. CDR1 and CDR2 from the germline V gene are SEHNR and FQNEAQ (reference sequence). The full variable domain, rest sourced from reference TRBV7-9 and TRBJ2-1, is DTGVSQNPRHKITKRGQNVTFRCDPISEHNRLYWYRQTLGQGPEFLTYFQNEAQLEKSRLLSDRFSAERPKGSFSTLEIQRTEQGDSAMYLCASSPVQWGNEQFFGPGTRLTVL.

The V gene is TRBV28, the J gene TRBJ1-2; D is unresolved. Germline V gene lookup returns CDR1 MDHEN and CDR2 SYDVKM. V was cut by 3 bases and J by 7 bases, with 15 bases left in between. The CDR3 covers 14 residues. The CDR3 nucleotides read TGTGCCAGCAGTTTTCCTGACGAGCGAAGTGGCTACACCTTC. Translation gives CASSFPDERSGYTF.